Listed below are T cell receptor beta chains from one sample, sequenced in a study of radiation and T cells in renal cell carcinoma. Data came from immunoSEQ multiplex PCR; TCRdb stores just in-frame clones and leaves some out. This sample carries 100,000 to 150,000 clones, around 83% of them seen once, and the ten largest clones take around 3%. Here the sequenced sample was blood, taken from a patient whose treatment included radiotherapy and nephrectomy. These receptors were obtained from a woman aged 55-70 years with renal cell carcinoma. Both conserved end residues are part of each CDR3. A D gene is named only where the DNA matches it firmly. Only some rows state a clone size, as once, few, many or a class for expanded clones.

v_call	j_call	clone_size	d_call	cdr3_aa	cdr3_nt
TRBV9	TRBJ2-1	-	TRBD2	CASSPRLAFNEQFF	TGTGCCAGCAGCCCCCGACTAGCGTTTAATGAGCAGTTCTTC
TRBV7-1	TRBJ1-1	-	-	CASSLVERTEAFF	TGTGCCAGCAGCTTAGTAGAGAGGACTGAAGCTTTCTTT
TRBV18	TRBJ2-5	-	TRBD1	CASSPRRTGGPAPQETQYF	TGTGCCAGCTCACCACGCCGGACAGGGGGTCCAGCGCCCCAAGAGACCCAGTACTTC
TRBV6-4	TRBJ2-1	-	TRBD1	CASSTDRTNEQFF	TGTGCCAGCAGCACGGACAGGACCAATGAGCAGTTCTTC
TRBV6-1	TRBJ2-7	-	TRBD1	CASSLQGAEDEQYF	TGTGCCAGCAGTCTTCAGGGGGCAGAGGACGAGCAGTACTTC
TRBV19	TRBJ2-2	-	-	CASKNREESGELFF	TGTGCCAGTAAAAACAGGGAGGAGAGCGGGGAGCTGTTTTTT
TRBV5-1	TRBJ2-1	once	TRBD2	CASSFTSGESSYNEQFF	TGCGCCAGCAGCTTTACTAGCGGGGAGAGCTCCTACAATGAGCAGTTCTTC
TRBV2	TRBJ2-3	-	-	CASSDSSPTDTQYF	TGTGCCAGCAGCGATAGCAGCCCTACAGATACGCAGTATTTT
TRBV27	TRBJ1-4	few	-	CASSARVEKLFF	TGTGCCAGCAGCGCAAGAGTGGAAAAACTGTTTTTT
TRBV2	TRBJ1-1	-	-	CASSENDSNEAFF	TGTGCCAGCAGTGAAAACGACAGCAATGAAGCTTTCTTT
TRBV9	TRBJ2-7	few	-	CASSVDLRVYEQYF	TGTGCCAGCAGCGTAGATTTGAGGGTCTACGAGCAGTACTTC
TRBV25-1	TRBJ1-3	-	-	CASSESGRGNTIYF	TGTGCCAGCAGTGAGTCAGGAAGAGGAAACACCATATATTTT
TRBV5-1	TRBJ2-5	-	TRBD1	CASRGQGGETQYF	TGCGCCAGCAGGGGACAGGGAGGAGAGACCCAGTACTTC
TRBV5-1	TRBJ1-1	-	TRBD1	CASKRAGQREAFF	TGCGCCAGCAAACGTGCGGGACAGCGAGAAGCTTTCTTT
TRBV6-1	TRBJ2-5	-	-	CASGVGRGQETQYF	TGTGCCAGCGGGGTAGGGCGGGGCCAAGAGACCCAGTACTTC
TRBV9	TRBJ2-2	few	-	CASSVKTGLATGELFF	TGTGCCAGCAGCGTAAAAACAGGGTTGGCCACCGGGGAGCTGTTTTTT
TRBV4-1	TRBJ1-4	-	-	CASSPQGSTNEKLFF	TGCGCCAGCAGCCCACAGGGATCAACTAATGAAAAACTGTTTTTT
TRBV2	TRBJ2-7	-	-	CASSEDLAGAYEQYF	TGTGCCAGCAGTGAAGACCTAGCCGGAGCCTACGAGCAGTACTTC
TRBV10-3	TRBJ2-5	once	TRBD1	CAISEWDRGQETQYF	TGTGCCATCAGTGAGTGGGACAGGGGGCAAGAGACCCAGTACTTC
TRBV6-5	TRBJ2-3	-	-	CASSYRFVGDTQYF	TGTGCCAGCAGTTACCGTTTTGTAGGAGATACGCAGTATTTT
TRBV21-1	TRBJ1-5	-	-	CASSKALVRSPKKPQHF	TGTGCCAGCAGCAAAGCGCTTGTAAGATCCCCTAAGAAGCCCCAGCATTTT
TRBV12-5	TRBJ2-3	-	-	CASGFPGGDTQYF	TGTGCTAGTGGTTTCCCCGGTGGAGATACGCAGTATTTT
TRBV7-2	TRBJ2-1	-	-	CASPSEQFF	TGTGCCAGCCCCTCTGAGCAGTTCTTC
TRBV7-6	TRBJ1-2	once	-	CASSLRVGQGYTF	TGTGCCAGCAGCCTAAGGGTCGGTCAGGGCTACACCTTC
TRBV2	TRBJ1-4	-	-	CASRGDVEKLFF	TGTGCCAGCAGGGGGGATGTTGAAAAACTGTTTTTT
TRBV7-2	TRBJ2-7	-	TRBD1	CASSLQGASSYEQYF	TGTGCCAGCAGCTTACAGGGGGCGAGCTCCTACGAGCAGTACTTC
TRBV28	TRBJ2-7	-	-	CASSYDEQYF	TGTGCCAGCAGTTACGACGAGCAGTACTTC
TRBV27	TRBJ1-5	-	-	CASSQWGENQPQHF	TGTGCCAGCAGCCAATGGGGGGAGAATCAGCCCCAGCATTTT
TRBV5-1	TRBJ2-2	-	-	CASSLGTVTGELFF	TGCGCCAGCAGCTTGGGGACAGTGACCGGGGAGCTGTTTTTT
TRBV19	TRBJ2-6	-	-	CASSRDSGANVLTF	TGTGCCAGTAGTAGGGACTCTGGGGCCAACGTCCTGACTTTC
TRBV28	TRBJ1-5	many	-	CASVLGGAYNQPQHF	TGTGCCAGCGTTTTAGGGGGGGCCTACAATCAGCCCCAGCATTTT
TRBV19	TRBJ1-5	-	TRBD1	CASSSGTGYSNQPQHF	TGTGCCAGTAGTAGTGGGACAGGGTATAGCAATCAGCCCCAGCATTTT
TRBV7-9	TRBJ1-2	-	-	CASSVNRDFNYGYTF	TGTGCCAGCAGCGTCAACAGGGATTTTAACTATGGCTACACCTTC
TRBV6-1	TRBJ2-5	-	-	CASSDSGARETQYF	TGTGCCAGCAGTGATTCCGGGGCTAGAGAGACCCAGTACTTC
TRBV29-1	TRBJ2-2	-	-	CSARGASTGELFF	TGCAGCGCCCGGGGGGCTTCAACCGGGGAGCTGTTTTTT
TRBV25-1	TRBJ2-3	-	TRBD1	CASSRRTGGTDTQYF	TGTGCCAGCAGTCGACGGACAGGGGGCACAGATACGCAGTATTTT
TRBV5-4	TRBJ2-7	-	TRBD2	CASSQGLAGGLGEQYF	TGCGCCAGCAGCCAAGGACTAGCGGGAGGCTTGGGCGAGCAGTACTTC
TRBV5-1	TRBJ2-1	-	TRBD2	CASSLVSGTSGYNEQFF	TGCGCCAGCAGCTTGGTCAGCGGGACTAGCGGATACAATGAGCAGTTCTTC
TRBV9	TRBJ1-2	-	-	CASTPGESYGYTF	TGTGCCAGCACCCCAGGCGAATCATATGGCTACACCTTC
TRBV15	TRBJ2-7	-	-	CATSRGGRQFSYEQYF	TGTGCCACCAGCAGGGGGGGACGACAGTTCTCCTACGAGCAGTACTTC
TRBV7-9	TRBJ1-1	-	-	CASSQGPTEAFF	TGTGCCAGCAGCCAGGGACCCACTGAAGCTTTCTTT
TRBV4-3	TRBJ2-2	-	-	CASSHVGTGELFF	TGCGCCAGCAGCCATGTGGGAACCGGGGAGCTGTTTTTT
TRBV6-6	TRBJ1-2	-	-	CASSIGTFYGYTF	TGTGCCAGCAGTATCGGGACATTCTATGGCTACACCTTC
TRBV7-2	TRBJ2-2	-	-	CASSQDSNTGELFF	TGTGCCAGCAGCCAGGACAGTAACACCGGGGAGCTGTTTTTT
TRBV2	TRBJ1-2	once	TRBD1	CASNAWGQAALNYTF	TGTGCCAGCAATGCCTGGGGACAGGCGGCTCTGAACTACACCTTC
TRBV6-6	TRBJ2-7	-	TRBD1	CASSYSTRRGQGTSF	TGTGCCAGCAGTTACTCGACCCGGCGCGGACAGGGGACGTCCTTC
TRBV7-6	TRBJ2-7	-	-	CASSLGYSGEQYF	TGTGCCAGCAGCTTGGGGTACTCGGGGGAGCAGTACTTC
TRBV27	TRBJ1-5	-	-	CASSQFNGNQPQHF	TGTGCCAGCAGTCAGTTCAACGGCAATCAGCCCCAGCATTTT
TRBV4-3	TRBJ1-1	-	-	CASSQEIRITEAFF	TGCGCCAGCAGCCAAGAAATCCGAATCACTGAAGCTTTCTTT
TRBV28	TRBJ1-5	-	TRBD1	CASSSHRGYSNQPQHF	TGTGCCAGCAGCTCCCACAGGGGATATAGCAATCAGCCCCAGCATTTT
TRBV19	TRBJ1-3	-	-	CASSLRTASGNTIYF	TGTGCCAGTAGCTTGCGGACAGCCTCTGGAAACACCATATATTTT
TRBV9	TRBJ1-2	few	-	CASSVDARERGDGYTF	TGTGCCAGCAGCGTAGACGCGAGAGAAAGGGGCGATGGCTACACCTTC